This T cell receptor beta chain was captured in a study of blood T cell repertoires in COVID-19. At the level of the study: Sites in the United States, Italy and Spain provided acute and convalescent COVID-19 samples.

Measured with immunoSEQ multiplex PCR; TCRdb has only the in-frame clones, and not every one. The table shows roughly 110,000 clones, with around 90% occurring only once. The germline V and J ends were trimmed by 0 bases and 7 bases, with 14 bases remaining between them. This CDR3 is built from 15 residues. Germline CDR1 reads SGDLS; CDR2 reads YYNGEE. The origin of this receptor is a woman in her 30s with acute or convalescent COVID-19. V is TRBV9 and J is TRBJ1-5; unclear D gene. The sequenced material came from peripheral blood. The CDR3 coding sequence is TGTGCCAGCAGCGTAGGTGGGAGGGAGGGACAGCCCCAGCATTTT. Translation: CASSVGGREGQPQHF.